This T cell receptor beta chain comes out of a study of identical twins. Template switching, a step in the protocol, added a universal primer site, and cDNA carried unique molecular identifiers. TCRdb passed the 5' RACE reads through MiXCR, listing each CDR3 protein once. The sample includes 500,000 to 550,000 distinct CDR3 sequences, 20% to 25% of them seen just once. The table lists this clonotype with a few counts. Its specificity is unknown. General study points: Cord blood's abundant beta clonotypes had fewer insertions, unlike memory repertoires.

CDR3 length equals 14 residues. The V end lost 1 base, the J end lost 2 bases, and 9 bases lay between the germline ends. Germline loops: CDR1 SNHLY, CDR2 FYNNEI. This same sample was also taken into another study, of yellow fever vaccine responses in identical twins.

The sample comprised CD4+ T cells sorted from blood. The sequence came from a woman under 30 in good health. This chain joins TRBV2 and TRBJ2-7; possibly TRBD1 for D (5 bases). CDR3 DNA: TGTGCCAGCAGTGAAGACAGGTGGGCCTACGAGCAGTACTTC. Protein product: CASSEDRWAYEQYF.